This T cell receptor (beta chain) is from a study of shared clonotypes between healthy human individuals (dated by TCRdb to about 2020). Notes on the research overall: The cohort included a few men and two women between 18 and 49 years of age. For each donor, three plates each were used for CD4 naive and CD4 memory, two plates were used for CD8 naive, and one plate was used for CD8 memory. Per donor, leukapheresis produced somewhere between about 0.94 and 9.5 billion PBMCs. Libraries were prepared and TCR repertoires were sequenced by different laboratories using diverse techniques, in order to increase sequencing depth and limit assay-specific biases. To estimate repertoire size and how much clonotype sharing occurs between individuals, the study deeply sequenced the blood TCR repertoires of 5 or 6 healthy adults. The investigation overall reported the following: Sharing across a few donors was observed for about 5% of naive CD4, over 3% of naive CD8, around 2.5% of memory CD4, and roughly 0.4% of memory CD8 clonotypes. Pairwise subsampling indicated that sequencing depth was expected to affect the degree of clonotype sharing among donors. Sampling was limited to blood, and TCR repertoires in tissue likely differ from TCR repertoires in blood. Naive subsets generally had larger estimated clonotype richness than memory subsets. Compared with non-shared clonotypes, clonotypes shared by all four sorted-subset donors had higher generation probabilities. Because the study included only a small number of donors, the genetic and exposure-history diversity represented was limited. Even with the large sequencing depth, rarefaction of the sorted-subset datasets indicated that sequencing was incomplete.

Using the deep immunoSEQ assay, multiplex PCR amplified TCR CDR3 regions from genomic DNA. Genomic DNA extracted from each cell subset was distributed evenly over all wells of several immunoSEQ 96-well plates, and each plate served as one replicate. For sorted subsets, 200 ng of genomic DNA, equivalent to tens of thousands of T cell genomes, went into each replicate PCR. The purified libraries were quantified using a Qubit 3.0 fluorometer, sized with a Bioanalyzer 2100, and then quantified again using the KAPA Library Quantification kit. A separate single-read 150-cycle Illumina NextSeq 550 flow cell was used to sequence each immunoSEQ 96-well plate. The paper's processing steps were these. Because the immunoSEQ output included only junctional sequences and no quality scores, the filtering could not be the same as the filtering used for full-length reads. Sequences were annotated with PyIR, a Python wrapper for IgBLAST v1.9, using IMGT germline references to assign V/J genes and CDR3. Reads were removed for weak V/J assignments (E-value above 1e-6), missing CDR3, stop codons, out-of-frame junctions, or ambiguous translated residues. A V3J clonotype was defined by an identical inferred V gene, J gene, and CDR3 amino acid sequence. Percentage overlap between repertoires was calculated by dividing the number of shared unique clonotypes by the size of the smaller repertoire. Three approaches were used to assess repertoire richness: RTK rarefaction, the Chao1 estimator, and Recon v2.1 estimates of unobserved clonotypes. Generation probabilities for all TCRbeta clonotypes obtained by the gDNA method from a few donors were computed using OLGA. TCRdb carries this immuneACCESS record with in-frame sequences only. Its versions omit some clonotypes, under half of them owing to an unresolved V gene in the studies checked, with the rest unexplained. The DNA was the basis for D and trimming; V, J and clone size are from that table. Across this sample there are over 2 million clones, with about 95% seen only once. Jointly, the top ten make up approximately 0.13% of the sample.

About this clone: Its antigen target is currently unknown. Within one base of it there is no much larger clone, and no base qualities were kept.

Donors were healthy HIV-negative adults with no recently reported acute infections or vaccinations. Every donor was a Caucasian adult residing in Nashville, Tennessee, USA. CD4+ T cells were enriched by magnetic negative selection, after which naive cells were positively selected on CD45RA and the negative fraction was taken as the memory subset. Blood was collected by leukapheresis, and PBMCs were isolated by Ficoll-Histopaque density gradient centrifugation and then cryopreserved in liquid nitrogen vapor phase. Analytical flow cytometry was used to check the purity and quantity of every magnetically sorted T cell population. From each sorted fraction, genomic DNA was isolated and quantified by UV absorbance on a Nanodrop 2000c. V and J lose 3 bases and 2 bases, and a span of 13 bases separates them. In the germline V gene (reference sequence), CDR1 corresponds to MNHNY and CDR2 to SVGAGI. The CDR3 measures 16 amino acids from cysteine to phenylalanine. Just the 48-base CDR3 DNA is kept, in frame starting at base 1.

Rearrangement joined TRBV6-6 to TRBJ1-4, with the D gene uncertain. This clonotype was obtained from a man between 18 and 35 years old in good health. The sequenced sample consisted of naive CD4+ T cells sorted from blood. The cell subset or site label on this specimen signifies: CD45RA+ positively selected. Read as DNA, the sequence is TGTGCCAGCAGTTATCAAGACCCTGCGACTAATGAAAAACTGTTTTTT. The encoded protein is CASSYQDPATNEKLFF.